These 25 T cell receptor beta chains share one sample of origin, sequenced in a study of T-cell reconstitution after alpha-beta-depleted transplantation in children. It was with unique molecular identifiers that the TCRbeta library was prepared. TCRdb re-derived calls from the PCR reads in MiXCR, one entry per CDR3 protein. The data show fewer than 550,000 distinct CDR3 sequences, 10% to 12% seen once. Specimen: PBMCs, mostly from graft donor cells, collected 180 days after TCRalphabeta/CD19-depleted stem cell transplant. These TCRs come from a female patient aged 2-15 years who had a stem cell transplant for aplastic anemia, so the T cells may come from the graft donor.

The V gene is TRBV4-1, the J gene TRBJ2-5; D call uncertain. CDR1 and CDR2 (germline): MGHRA, YSYEKL. The CDR3 length is 14 residues. Trimming took 4 bases from V and 2 from J, leaving 11 bases between them. The CDR3 sequence: CASSLPRRQETQYF. The CDR3 DNA sequence: TGCGCCAGCAGCCTCCCCCGTCGTCAAGAGACCCAGTACTTC.

V and J are TRBV27 and TRBJ1-2, with 9 bases aligning to TRBD1. Trimming cost V 1 base and J 8 bases; bases outside gene matches: 5. Germline loops: CDR1 MNHEY, CDR2 SMNVEV (reference sequence). There are 14 residues in the CDR3. The DNA for the CDR3 is TGTGCCAGCAGTTTATTGGGACAGGGAGGCGGCTACACCTTC. Protein: CASSLLGQGGGYTF.

This clonotype occurred many times. This sequence joins TRBV7-2 and TRBJ2-7, with D maybe TRBD2 (6 bases). The CDR3 has 12 amino acids. V was shortened by 3 bases and J by 4 bases, with 7 bases between the two germline ends. From germline, CDR1 is SGHTA and CDR2 FQGNSA. The CDR3 DNA is TGTGCCAGCAGCTTTAGCGGTTACGAGCAGTACGTC. Translating gives CASSFSGYEQYV.

This clonotype was seen at least ten times. V usage is TRBV4-1 and J usage is TRBJ2-5, with a weak D call TRBD2 (6 bases). Trimming left V 4 bases short and J 5 bases short, with 14 bases between. The CDR3 is made up of 14 amino acids. The germline CDR1 and CDR2 sequences are MGHRA and YSYEKL. The chain's CDR3 is CASSPQWGVETQYF. The DNA of the CDR3 is TGCGCCAGCAGCCCTCAGTGGGGGGTGGAGACCCAGTACTTC.

V usage is TRBV4-2 and J usage is TRBJ2-1, with 9 bases matching TRBD1. Germline CDR1 and CDR2: LGHNA and YNFKEQ. The CDR3 totals 16 residues. V trimming: 5 bases; J trimming: 5 bases; junction bases outside the gene matches: 10. DNA for the CDR3: TGTGCCAGCAGCTCCCGTCCCGGGACAGGGAACAATGAGCAGTTCTTC. This codes for CASSSRPGTGNNEQFF.

V is TRBV29-1 and J is TRBJ1-1; perhaps TRBD1 as D (6 bases). This CDR3 contains 12 residues. Trimming removed 7 bases from V and 1 base from J, with 10 bases in between. From germline, CDR1 is SQVTM and CDR2 ANQGSEA. CDR3 residues: CSAGQSNTEAFF. DNA for the CDR3: TGCAGCGCTGGACAGTCGAACACTGAAGCTTTCTTT.

The sample holds a few counts of this clonotype. V usage is TRBV5-1 and J usage is TRBJ2-7, with TRBD2 matching over 10 bases. The V gene end was trimmed by 2 bases and the J gene end by 3 bases; junction bases not matched to a gene: 2. The CDR3 contains 14 residues. Germline CDR1 is SGHRS and CDR2 is YFSETQ. This CDR3 is CASSFTSGIYEQYF. The DNA of the CDR3 is TGCGCCAGCAGCTTCACTAGCGGGATCTACGAGCAGTACTTC.

In its sample, this clonotype was seen many times. CDR3 sequence: CSVEELQGGYTGELFF. In DNA form, the CDR3 reads TGCAGCGTTGAAGAATTACAGGGGGGTTACACCGGGGAGCTGTTTTTT. This chain links TRBV29-1 with TRBJ2-2; 8 bases map to TRBD1. CDR1 and CDR2 (germline): SQVTM, ANQGSEA. The CDR3 totals 16 residues. J was trimmed by 3 bases and V by 0 bases; bases with no gene match: 6.

The rearrangement links TRBV7-9 to TRBJ2-1; D might be TRBD2 (6 bases). The V gene lost 1 base and the J gene lost 9 bases, with 10 bases spanning the gap. The CDR3 is 13 residues long. CDR1 is SEHNR and CDR2 is FQNEAQ in the germline V gene (reference sequence). In DNA form, the CDR3 reads TGTGCCAGCAGCTTAGTCCCCGGGGGTGAGCAGTTCTTC. Its translation: CASSLVPGGEQFF.

The genes are TRBV29-1 and TRBJ2-5; D gene ambiguous. V was clipped by 2 bases and J by 1 base, with 8 bases between them. Germline lookup yields CDR1 SQVTM and CDR2 ANQGSEA. CDR3 length: 13 amino acids. CDR3 region: CSVEWVGQETQYF. The CDR3, as DNA: TGCAGCGTTGAATGGGTGGGCCAAGAGACCCAGTACTTC.

This clonotype turned up a few times. The CDR3 region is CASSYSPATGLGSPLHF. The CDR3 DNA is TGTGCCAGCAGTTACTCCCCCGCGACAGGGCTGGGTTCACCCCTCCACTTT. The chain has TRBV6-5 and TRBJ1-6, with 7 bases matching TRBD1. Germline V gene lookup returns CDR1 MNHEY and CDR2 SVGAGI. The CDR3 covers 17 residues. V lost 0 bases, J lost 9 bases, and 11 bases stayed unmatched.

The rearrangement joins TRBV6-1 to TRBJ1-5, with 8 bases that match TRBD1. Germline CDR1 reads MNHNS; CDR2 reads SASEGT. The CDR3 sequence is 15 residues long. Germline trimming cut 5 bases from V and 5 bases from J; bases unmatched to any gene: 8. The CDR3 DNA reads as TGTGCCAGCAGTCAGACGACAGGGGTGGATCAGCCCCAGCATTTT. It codes for CASSQTTGVDQPQHF.

This chain joins TRBV7-6 and TRBJ2-7, with 12 bases fitting TRBD2. In germline, CDR1 is SGHVS, CDR2 FNYEAQ. The CDR3 has 16 amino acids. V shed 1 base and J 2 bases; nucleotides not matched to a gene: 3. In nucleotides, the CDR3 is TGTGCCAGCAGCTTAGACTCTAGCGGGAGGGCCTACGAGCAGTACTTC. As protein: CASSLDSSGRAYEQYF.

The table lists this clonotype with a few counts. J is TRBJ2-7 and V is TRBV7-2; D gene uncertain. Looked up from germline, CDR1 is SGHTA and CDR2 is FQGNSA. V was trimmed by 1 base and J by 1 base, leaving 11 bases between them. The CDR3 consists of 15 residues. DNA of the CDR3: TGTGCCAGCAGCTTAGTGGTGGGCGGTTCCTACGAGCAGTACTTC. Translating it yields CASSLVVGGSYEQYF.

The genes are TRBV4-3 and TRBJ1-4; D is perhaps TRBD1 (5 bases). Germline CDR1 LGHNA, CDR2 YSLEER. This CDR3 comprises 16 residues. Deletions cut 0 bases from V and 7 bases from J, with 15 bases between. The CDR3 bases are TGCGCCAGCAGCCAAGACATCCGGGGCTTCGGTGAAAAACTGTTTTTT. Its protein is CASSQDIRGFGEKLFF.

The V call is TRBV29-1, the J call TRBJ1-1, with D perhaps TRBD1 (5 bases). This CDR3 is built from 13 residues. Per germline, CDR1 SQVTM and CDR2 ANQGSEA. V dropped 0 bases and J dropped 3 bases, with 8 bases sitting between them. CDR3 region: CSVEDRAYTEAFF. In DNA, the CDR3 is TGCAGCGTTGAAGACAGGGCTTACACTGAAGCTTTCTTT.

This clonotype was seen only a few times. The gene calls are TRBV7-3 and TRBJ2-6; D unresolved. Germline assignment: CDR1 SGHTA and CDR2 FQGTGA. The ends were cut back, 0 bases at V and 14 bases at J, with 14 bases in the middle. This CDR3 spans 14 amino acids. The CDR3: CASSLTAGPQLLTF. CDR3 bases: TGTGCCAGCAGCTTAACGGCAGGCCCCCAGCTCCTGACTTTC.

This clonotype showed up just a few times. The J gene is TRBJ1-3, the V gene TRBV12-3 or TRBV12-4; maybe TRBD1 (5 bases). The CDR3 has 15 amino acids. Trimming took 5 bases from V and 4 from J, leaving 15 bases between them. CDR3 region: CASSPAWGSGNTIYF. CDR3 sequence (DNA): TGTGCCAGCAGTCCAGCCTGGGGGTCGGGAAACACCATATATTTT.

This clonotype was counted between two and nine times. The chain uses TRBV28 and TRBJ2-1; D call uncertain. This CDR3 has 13 residues. From germline, CDR1 is MDHEN and CDR2 SYDVKM. The V and J ends lost 6 bases and 2 bases respectively, with 8 bases between them. The CDR3, as DNA: TGTGCCAGCAGCCCAAATGCCTACAATGAGCAGTTCTTC. Translated, it gives CASSPNAYNEQFF.

The gene calls are TRBV20-1 and TRBJ2-1, with D possibly being TRBD1 (5 bases). Germline values: CDR1 DFQATT, CDR2 SNEGSKA (reference sequence). This CDR3 has 15 residues. V was shortened by 0 bases and J by 2 bases, with 11 bases between the two germline ends. CDR3 sequence (DNA): TGCAGTGCTAGAGATCCAGGGAAACCCTACAATGAGCAGTTCTTC. It yields the protein CSARDPGKPYNEQFF.

This clonotype appeared a few times. This rearrangement joins TRBV28 to TRBJ1-5; the D gene is possibly TRBD1 (6 bases). The V gene lost 3 bases and the J gene lost 4 bases, with 10 bases spanning the gap. CDR1 and CDR2 from the germline V gene are MDHEN and SYDVKM. The CDR3 has 14 amino acids. In nucleotides, the CDR3 is TGTGCCAGCAGTTTCGACAGGATTAATCAGCCCCAGCATTTT. Its protein is CASSFDRINQPQHF.

The rearrangement joins TRBV29-1 to TRBJ2-7; TRBD1 agrees at 12 bases. This CDR3 has 14 residues. Trimming at V came to 6 bases and at J to 4 bases, leaving 7 bases not matched to a gene. Germline values: CDR1 SQVTM, CDR2 ANQGSEA. The CDR3 DNA sequence: TGCAGCGTACGGGACAGGGGGCTGTGGTACGAGCAGTACTTC. Translating gives CSVRDRGLWYEQYF.

This chain links TRBV19 with TRBJ2-3; D is unclear. Trimming removed 7 bases at V and 0 bases at J, with 11 bases between. This CDR3 has 14 residues. CDR1 and CDR2 (germline): LNHDA, SQIVND (reference sequence). Here the CDR3 reads CASNKAASTDTQYF. The CDR3 coding sequence is TGTGCCAGTAATAAGGCGGCGAGCACAGATACGCAGTATTTT.

This chain connects TRBV20-1 to TRBJ1-5; 7 bases match TRBD1. The germline V gene has CDR1 DFQATT and CDR2 SNEGSKA (reference sequence). CDR3 size: 16 residues. V lost 3 bases to trimming and J lost 1 base; unmatched junction nucleotides: 9. This CDR3 reads CSASGQGVLSNQPQHF. Written as DNA, the CDR3 is TGCAGTGCTAGCGGGCAGGGGGTCTTGAGCAATCAGCCCCAGCATTTT.

This clonotype was recorded many times. The chain links TRBV28 to TRBJ2-5, with 15 bases lining up with TRBD2. V trimming: 5 bases; J trimming: 5 bases; junction bases outside the gene matches: 6. There are 16 residues in the CDR3. Looked up from germline, CDR1 is MDHEN and CDR2 is SYDVKM. The CDR3 DNA reads TGTGCCAGCAGTGTACCGGGACTAGCGGGAGGTGAGACCCAGTACTTC. It is translated as CASSVPGLAGGETQYF.